This T cell receptor (beta chain) was captured in a study of response to subunit inactivated influenza vaccine. Study-wide results and limits: Every seasonal influenza vaccination brings in few new T cells, the authors suggested.

From germline, CDR1 is SEHNR and CDR2 FQNEAQ (reference sequence). The CDR3 consists of 15 residues. The V and J ends lost 5 bases and 1 base respectively, with 11 bases between them. Of note for this clonotype: Its matching antigen is unknown.

TCRdb analysed the RT-PCR reads with MiXCR anew, one entry per CDR3 protein. The repertoire has 650,000 to 700,000 distinct CDR3 sequences, around 14% of them found once; the top ten carry more than 9%. The sequence was obtained from a man between 50 and 59 years old who received an inactivated influenza vaccine. The chain has TRBV7-9 and TRBJ2-2, with D tentatively TRBD2 (5 bases). Material: PBMCs from blood, obtained approximately 13 days after vaccination. CDR3 sequence reads: CASSPRGQNTGELFF. CDR3 nucleotide sequence: TGTGCCAGCAGCCCACGCGGGCAGAACACCGGGGAGCTGTTTTTT.